The sequence of this TCR beta chain was determined in a study of CD8 T cells in Susac syndrome. The CDR3 runs to 14 residues. Germline CDR1 is SGHTS and CDR2 is YDEGEE. Trimming took 10 bases from V and 5 from J, leaving 21 bases between them. Reverse transcription used roughly 0.5 to 1 ug RNA and random hexamers. With immunoSEQ multiplex PCR, TCR beta CDR3 was amplified across 54 Vbeta and 13 Jbeta. Each CDR3 protein is one row after TCRdb ran MiXCR on the immunoSEQ multiplex PCR reads. The table lists about 76,000 distinct CDR3 sequences, more than 85% of them singletons. The authors negatively isolated CD8+ and CD4+ T cells and FACS-enriched TEMRA cells.

This rearrangement joins TRBV5-8 to TRBJ1-2; D not resolved. The source material was CD8+ T cells from PBMCs. This TCR derives from a human donor with multiple sclerosis. The CDR3 sequence is CAAPRATNRYGYTF. The CDR3 bases are TGTGCCGCCCCCCGGGCCACGAACCGATATGGCTACACCTTC.